Listed below are T cell receptor beta chains from one sample, sequenced in a study of T cell responses to AZD1222 COVID-19 vaccine. Produced via immunoSEQ multiplex PCR; TCRdb's table is partial and in-frame only. The data show about 130,000 clones, about 92% seen once. The sample consisted of peripheral blood, taken on day 0 of MenACWY control vaccination. All receptors come from an adult in good health. Both conserved end residues are part of each CDR3. D genes are given only for firm matches. Clone size is not always given. Where it is, it says once, few, many or a class for expanded clones.

once TRBJ2-1 - TRBV6-5 CAASMGGKSYNEQFF TGTGCCGCTAGCATGGGGGGAAAGTCCTACAATGAGCAGTTCTTC
- TRBJ2-7 TRBD2 TRBV18 CASSPLTSGREQYF TGTGCCAGCTCACCACTGACTAGCGGGAGGGAGCAGTACTTC
- TRBJ1-5 TRBD1 TRBV6-2/TRBV6-3 CASSYRDRFNQPQHF TGTGCCAGCAGTTACCGGGACAGGTTCAATCAGCCCCAGCATTTT
once TRBJ1-1 TRBD1 TRBV10-2 CASSESAYRGLPEAFF TGCGCCAGCAGTGAGTCCGCCTACAGGGGGCTCCCTGAAGCTTTCTTT
- TRBJ1-1 - TRBV2 CASSRPIDTEAFF TGTGCCAGCAGTAGACCGATCGACACTGAAGCTTTCTTT
few TRBJ1-1 - TRBV5-4 CASNHNSNTEAFF TGTGCCAGCAACCACAACTCCAACACTGAAGCTTTCTTT
- TRBJ1-1 - TRBV28 CASSSQRRGLNTEAFF TGTGCCAGCAGTTCTCAGCGCAGGGGCCTGAACACTGAAGCTTTCTTT
- TRBJ2-5 - TRBV4-1 CASSQVSSETQYF TGCGCCAGCAGCCAAGTGTCTTCAGAGACCCAGTACTTC
- TRBJ2-1 TRBD1 TRBV24-1 CATSDGTGTEDNEQFF TGTGCCACCAGTGATGGTACCGGGACAGAGGACAATGAGCAGTTCTTC
- TRBJ1-6 TRBD1 TRBV28 CASSATGVGSNSPLHF TGTGCCAGCAGTGCAACAGGGGTTGGGTCTAATTCACCCCTCCACTTT
- TRBJ1-6 TRBD1 TRBV5-1 CASSLEGQGYSPLHF TGCGCCAGCAGCTTGGAGGGACAGGGGTATTCACCCCTCCACTTT
- TRBJ1-2 TRBD1 TRBV28 CASTHSGGQAYGYTF TGTGCCAGCACCCACTCGGGAGGACAGGCCTATGGCTACACCTTC
- TRBJ2-3 TRBD1 TRBV5-8 CASSQRTGGGTDTQYF TGTGCCAGCAGCCAGAGGACAGGGGGCGGCACAGATACGCAGTATTTT
- TRBJ2-6 - TRBV6-5 CASSLGTSGANVLTF TGTGCCAGCAGTCTAGGAACCTCTGGGGCCAACGTCCTGACTTTC
- TRBJ2-1 TRBD1 TRBV7-8 CASSYTQGTGVDEQFF TGTGCCAGCAGCTATACCCAGGGGACAGGGGTCGATGAGCAGTTCTTC
- TRBJ2-3 - TRBV9 CASSVGAADGVDTQYF TGTGCCAGCAGCGTAGGGGCGGCCGATGGGGTGGATACGCAGTATTTT
- TRBJ2-1 - TRBV5-1 CASSPLGSTPSVEQFF TGCGCCAGCAGCCCCCTCGGGAGCACCCCCAGCGTTGAGCAGTTCTTC
- TRBJ1-4 - TRBV27 CASSSLNWEKLFF TGTGCCAGCAGTTCTTTAAACTGGGAAAAACTGTTTTTT
- TRBJ2-1 TRBD2 TRBV14 CASSQVSGSPYNEQFF TGTGCCAGCAGCCAAGTGAGCGGGAGTCCCTACAATGAGCAGTTCTTC
once TRBJ1-1 TRBD1 TRBV6-5 CASSIRDRGNTEAFF TGTGCCAGCAGTATAAGGGACAGGGGAAACACTGAAGCTTTCTTT
- TRBJ2-5 TRBD2 TRBV29-1 CSVELSGRARETQYF TGCAGCGTTGAATTGAGCGGGAGGGCCCGGGAGACCCAGTACTTC
- TRBJ2-3 TRBD1 TRBV18 CASSPLRQGIDTQYF TGTGCCAGCTCACCACTGAGACAGGGGATAGATACGCAGTATTTT
- TRBJ2-5 TRBD1 TRBV6-2/TRBV6-3 CASSTQGVGQETQYF TGTGCCAGCAGTACACAGGGGGTTGGACAAGAGACCCAGTACTTC
- TRBJ2-7 TRBD2 TRBV30 CAWAGGAYEQYF TGTGCCTGGGCCGGGGGGGCCTACGAGCAGTACTTC
- TRBJ1-6 TRBD1 TRBV2 CASSQRAGGYSPLHF TGTGCCAGCAGCCAACGGGCAGGGGGCTATTCACCCCTCCACTTT
- TRBJ2-1 TRBD2 TRBV10-2 CASSAGLAAYNEQFF TGCGCCAGCAGTGCTGGACTAGCGGCCTACAATGAGCAGTTCTTC
- TRBJ2-1 TRBD2 TRBV27 CATGLAGKFYNEQFF TGTGCCACTGGACTAGCGGGAAAATTCTACAATGAGCAGTTCTTC
- TRBJ2-1 - TRBV4-1 CASSQVRGPYNEQFF TGCGCCAGCAGCCAAGTCAGGGGACCCTACAATGAGCAGTTCTTC
- TRBJ2-1 TRBD2 TRBV6-4 CASSDGAGGYNEQFF TGTGCCAGCAGTGACGGGGCGGGGGGCTACAATGAGCAGTTCTTC
- TRBJ1-1 - TRBV18 CASAPLREAEAFF TGTGCCAGCGCACCATTGCGAGAGGCTGAAGCTTTCTTT
once TRBJ2-2 TRBD1 TRBV18 CASSPKQGMAGELFF TGTGCCAGCTCACCCAAACAGGGGATGGCCGGGGAGCTGTTTTTT
- TRBJ2-1 TRBD2 TRBV7-3 CASSQHSGRPYNEQFF TGTGCCAGCAGCCAACATAGCGGGAGGCCCTACAATGAGCAGTTCTTC
- TRBJ1-5 - TRBV5-6 CASSLSEDGENQPQHF TGTGCCAGCAGCTTGTCCGAGGACGGGGAGAATCAGCCCCAGCATTTT
- TRBJ1-1 TRBD1 TRBV3-1/TRBV3-2 CASSHTKRTGRMNTEAFF TGTGCCAGCAGCCACACAAAAAGGACAGGGAGAATGAACACTGAAGCTTTCTTT
- TRBJ1-2 - TRBV29-1 CSVESQGGYTF TGCAGCGTTGAGTCCCAGGGTGGCTACACCTTC
- TRBJ1-1 - TRBV4-3 CASSQVAGRTEAFF TGCGCCAGCAGCCAAGTCGCAGGTCGGACTGAAGCTTTCTTT
- TRBJ1-1 - TRBV19 CASSPGSLAEAFF TGTGCCAGTAGTCCAGGGAGTCTCGCTGAAGCTTTCTTT
once TRBJ2-2 - TRBV6-5 CASSHSGTAGELFF TGTGCCAGCAGTCATAGTGGGACCGCCGGGGAGCTGTTTTTT
- TRBJ2-5 - TRBV4-1 CASSQARGGGSETQYF TGCGCCAGCAGCCAGGCCCGCGGGGGCGGATCGGAGACCCAGTACTTC
- TRBJ1-2 - TRBV27 CASSFGGAQGYTF TGTGCCAGCAGTTTCGGCGGGGCCCAAGGCTACACCTTC
- TRBJ2-1 - TRBV27 CASSSHALLASNEQFF TGTGCCAGCAGTTCCCACGCCCTACTGGCGAGCAATGAGCAGTTCTTC
- TRBJ2-3 - TRBV27 CASSPETGTSTDTQYF TGTGCCAGCAGTCCGGAGACAGGCACTAGCACAGATACGCAGTATTTT
- TRBJ1-6 TRBD1 TRBV28 CASRDREGSPLHF TGTGCCAGCAGGGACAGGGAAGGGTCACCCCTCCACTTT
- TRBJ2-1 - TRBV9 CASSLRGGGGGYNEQFF TGTGCCAGCAGCCTCCGTGGGGGAGGCGGAGGGTACAATGAGCAGTTCTTC
- TRBJ2-3 TRBD2 TRBV25-1 CASSRGGALTDTQYF TGTGCCAGCAGTCGGGGGGGGGCGCTCACAGATACGCAGTATTTT
- TRBJ2-5 TRBD2 TRBV5-1 CASSPGTSNKETQYF TGCGCCAGCAGCCCCGGGACTAGCAATAAAGAGACCCAGTACTTC
- TRBJ2-5 - TRBV24-1 CATSDPEVAGPYQETQYF TGTGCCACCAGTGATCCCGAGGTGGCGGGGCCGTACCAAGAGACCCAGTACTTC
- TRBJ2-3 - TRBV6-1 CASSEVQAITDTQYF TGTGCCAGCAGTGAGGTACAGGCGATCACAGATACGCAGTATTTT
- TRBJ2-5 - TRBV7-9 CASSYQQGPQETQYF TGTGCCAGCAGCTACCAACAGGGCCCCCAAGAGACCCAGTACTTC
- TRBJ1-1 - TRBV19 CASKMTVRWVNTEAFF TGTGCCAGTAAAATGACTGTTCGGTGGGTGAACACTGAAGCTTTCTTT
- TRBJ2-1 TRBD2 TRBV24-1 CATSDTSGSNEQFF TGTGCCACCAGTGACACTAGCGGAAGCAATGAGCAGTTCTTC
few TRBJ1-2 - TRBV30 CAWRGRDYGYTF TGTGCCTGGAGGGGGCGTGACTATGGCTACACCTTC
once TRBJ2-5 - TRBV10-3 CAISDWGAGPDPQETQYF TGTGCCATCAGTGATTGGGGGGCAGGGCCAGACCCCCAAGAGACCCAGTACTTC
- TRBJ1-5 - TRBV19 CASSILGVQAQPQHF TGTGCCAGTAGTATCTTGGGGGTTCAGGCACAGCCCCAGCATTTT
- TRBJ2-6 - TRBV5-1 CASSFSGANVLTF TGCGCCAGCAGCTTCTCTGGGGCCAACGTCCTGACTTTC